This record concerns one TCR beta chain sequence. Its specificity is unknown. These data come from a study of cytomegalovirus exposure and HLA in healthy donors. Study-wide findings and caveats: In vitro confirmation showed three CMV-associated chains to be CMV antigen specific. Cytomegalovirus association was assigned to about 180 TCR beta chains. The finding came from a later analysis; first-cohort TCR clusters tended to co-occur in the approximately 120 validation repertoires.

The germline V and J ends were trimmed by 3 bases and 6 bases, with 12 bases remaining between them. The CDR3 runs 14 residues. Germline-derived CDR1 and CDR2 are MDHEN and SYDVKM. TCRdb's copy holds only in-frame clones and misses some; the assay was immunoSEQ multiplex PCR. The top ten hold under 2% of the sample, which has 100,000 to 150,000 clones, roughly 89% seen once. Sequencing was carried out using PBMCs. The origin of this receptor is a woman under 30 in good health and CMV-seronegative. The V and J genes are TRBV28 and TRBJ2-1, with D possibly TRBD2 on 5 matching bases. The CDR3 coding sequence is TGTGCCAGCAGTTTGTATACGGGAACCAATGAGCAGTTCTTC. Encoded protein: CASSLYTGTNEQFF.